This T cell receptor (beta chain) was identified during a study of spatial heterogeneity in lung cancer. General observations from the study: It was found that expanded intratumoral alpha and beta TCR counts tracked tumor mutation counts.

This clonotype was seen ten or more times. Its antigen is currently unknown. On each TCR cDNA molecule, a unique molecular identifier was present. From the 5' RACE reads, TCRdb called clonotypes with MiXCR, one entry per CDR3 protein. The sample holds 7,500 to 9,500 distinct CDR3 sequences; roughly 7% are singletons and the top ten take 8.6%. Time point of the sample: sample taken at primary tumor resection. Germline-derived CDR1 and CDR2 are MDHEN and SYDVKM. This CDR3 comprises 17 residues. The V segment lost 4 bases and the J segment 6 bases; nucleotides outside the gene matches: 12. This specimen consisted of lung tumor tissue, obtained at surgery. The chain links TRBV28 to TRBJ2-1; 10 bases fit TRBD2. The TCR originated in a male donor with early-stage non-small cell lung cancer. The CDR3 loop reads CASSYPYPRTSGNEQFF. Here the CDR3 DNA reads TGTGCCAGCAGTTACCCCTACCCGCGGACTAGCGGCAATGAGCAGTTCTTC.